A selection of T cell receptor beta chains follows, all from one sample in a study of PD-L1 blockade in urothelial cancer. The table came from immunoSEQ multiplex PCR; TCRdb's copy has only in-frame clones and leaves some out. This table has 33,000 or so clones, roughly four fifths appearing once. The starting material was PBMCs, obtained around atezolizumab (anti-PD-L1) treatment. These receptors were taken from a man aged 60 to 75 with urothelial cancer. CDR3s include the opening cysteine and the closing phenylalanine or tryptophan. A D gene is named only where the DNA matches it firmly. Not all rows give a size; the values are once, few, many and, for expanded clones, a class.

len	abundance	d_gene	j_gene	v_gene	CDR3nt	CDR3aa
19	few	TRBD2	TRBJ2-1	TRBV4-2	TGTGCCAGCAGCCAAGAGTGGGGGACTAGCGGGGGGGCTTTCAATGAGCAGTTCTTC	CASSQEWGTSGGAFNEQFF
15	.	.	TRBJ2-6	TRBV11-2	TGTGCCAGCAGCTTCTTCCGGTCTGGGGCCAACGTCCTGACTTTC	CASSFFRSGANVLTF
15	.	TRBD1	TRBJ1-2	TRBV19	TGTGCCAGTACCACCCGGAGACAGGGCAACTATGGCTACACCTTC	CASTTRRQGNYGYTF
15	.	TRBD1	TRBJ1-5	TRBV6-5	TGTGCCAGCAGTCCCAGGGGGTATAGCAATCAGCCCCAGCATTTT	CASSPRGYSNQPQHF
14	.	TRBD1	TRBJ1-2	TRBV27	TGTGCCAGCAGTCCCCCGGGACAGACGAATGGCTACACCTTC	CASSPPGQTNGYTF
16	.	.	TRBJ1-4	TRBV15	TGTGCCACCAGCAGAGTTGGGGCGGCCAGAAATGAAAAACTGTTTTTT	CATSRVGAARNEKLFF
14	.	.	TRBJ1-3	TRBV12-2	TGTGCAAGTCGCTTCGACAACTCTGGAAACACCATATATTTT	CASRFDNSGNTIYF
12	medium-sized	.	TRBJ2-1	TRBV10-1	TGCGCCAGCAGTCGTGGTACAAGTGAGCAGTTCTTC	CASSRGTSEQFF
13	.	.	TRBJ1-1	TRBV19	TGTGCCAGTAGTGACAGGTTGAACACTGAAGCTTTCTTT	CASSDRLNTEAFF
17	.	TRBD2	TRBJ2-4	TRBV5-1	TGCGCCAGCAGCTCGGTAGCGGGGGGTAGGGCCAAAAACATTCAGTACTTC	CASSSVAGGRAKNIQYF